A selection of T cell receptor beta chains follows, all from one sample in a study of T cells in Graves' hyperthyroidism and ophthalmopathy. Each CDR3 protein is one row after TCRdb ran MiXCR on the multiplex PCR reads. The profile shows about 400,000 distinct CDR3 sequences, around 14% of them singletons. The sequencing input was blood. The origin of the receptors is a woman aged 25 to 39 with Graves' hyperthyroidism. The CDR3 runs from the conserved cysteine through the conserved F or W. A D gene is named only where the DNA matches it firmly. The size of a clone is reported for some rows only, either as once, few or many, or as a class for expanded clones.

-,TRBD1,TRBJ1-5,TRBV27,TGTGCCAGCAGTTGGACAGGGAATAGCAATCAGCCCCAGCATTTT,CASSWTGNSNQPQHF
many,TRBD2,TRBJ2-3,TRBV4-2,TGTGCCAGCAGCGGGGCGGGAGACACAGATACGCAGTATTTT,CASSGAGDTDTQYF
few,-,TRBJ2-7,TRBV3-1,TGTGCCAGCAGCCAAGCGGGAGTGGGGGCGGAGCAGTACTTC,CASSQAGVGAEQYF
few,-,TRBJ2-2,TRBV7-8,TGTGCCGAGACCCCACGGGGGCCTAACACCGGGGAGCTGTTTTTT,CAETPRGPNTGELFF
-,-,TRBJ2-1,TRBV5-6,TGTGCCAGCAGCCTCGACGGGAACAATGAGCAGTTCTTC,CASSLDGNNEQFF
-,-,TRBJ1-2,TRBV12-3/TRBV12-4,TGTGCCAGCAGTCAACAGGGAAATGGCTACACCTTC,CASSQQGNGYTF
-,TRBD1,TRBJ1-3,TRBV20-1,TGCAGTGCTAGAGATCGGGACAGGGGTTGGGACACCATATATTTT,CSARDRDRGWDTIYF
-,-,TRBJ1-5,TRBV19,TGTGCCAGTAGTAGGGACCTAGGCGGGAGTGATACGCAGCATTTT,CASSRDLGGSDTQHF
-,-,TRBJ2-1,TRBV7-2,TGTGCCAGCAGCCCCGAGGGGCTTTACAATGAGCAGTTCTTC,CASSPEGLYNEQFF
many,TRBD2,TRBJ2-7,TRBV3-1,TGTGCCAGCAGCCAGCCGGGACTACCGAACTACGAGCAGTACTTC,CASSQPGLPNYEQYF
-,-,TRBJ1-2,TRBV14,TGTGCCAGCAGCCAAGATGAACCCAGGGGAGGGATTGGCGGCTACACCTTC,CASSQDEPRGGIGGYTF
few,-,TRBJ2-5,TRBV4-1,TGCGCCAGCAGCCAAGAAGGGGCCCAAGAGACCCAGTACTTC,CASSQEGAQETQYF
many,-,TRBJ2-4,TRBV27,TGTGCCAGCAGTTTATTGCGGCAAAACATTCAGTACTTC,CASSLLRQNIQYF
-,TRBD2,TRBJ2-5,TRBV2,TGTGCCAGCAGGAAGAGTAGCGGGAGCATTGGACAAGAGACCCAGTACTTC,CASRKSSGSIGQETQYF
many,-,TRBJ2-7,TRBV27,TGTGCCAGCAGTTTAAGCGCAAAGACCTCGCACGAGCAGTACTTC,CASSLSAKTSHEQYF
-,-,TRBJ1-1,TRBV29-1,TGCAGCGAAAAAGAGGCTGGGGGGGCAGCTTTCTTT,CSEKEAGGAAFF
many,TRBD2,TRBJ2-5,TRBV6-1,TGTGCCAGCAGCCTTATAGGCGGAGCGGGAGACTTCTGGGGGAAGACCCAGTACTTC,CASSLIGGAGDFWGKTQYF
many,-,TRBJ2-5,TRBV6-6,TGTGCCAGCAGTTACCCCCTGGGAACCCAGTACTTC,CASSYPLGTQYF
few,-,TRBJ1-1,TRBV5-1,TGCGCCAGCAGCTCCTTCAGGGTGAACACTGAAGCTTTCTTT,CASSSFRVNTEAFF
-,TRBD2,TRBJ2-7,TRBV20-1,TGCAGTGCTTCCACCGGGACTAGCGGGTCCTCCTACGAGCAGTACTTC,CSASTGTSGSSYEQYF
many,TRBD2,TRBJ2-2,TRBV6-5,TGTGCCAGCAGTTACTCACTAGCGACGAACACCGGGGAGCTGTTTTTT,CASSYSLATNTGELFF
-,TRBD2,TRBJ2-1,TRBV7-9,TGTGCCAGCAGCCAGTGGACTAGCGGGAATGAGCAGTTCTTC,CASSQWTSGNEQFF
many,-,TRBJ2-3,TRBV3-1,TGTGCCAGCAGCCAAGGTCCGAGCACAGATACGCAGTATTTT,CASSQGPSTDTQYF
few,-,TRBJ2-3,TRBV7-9,TGTGCCAGCAGCCCTGATATACCAGATACGCAGTATTTT,CASSPDIPDTQYF
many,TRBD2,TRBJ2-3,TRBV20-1,TGCAGTGCTAGAGAGTTACTAGCGGTCACAGATACGCAGTATTTT,CSARELLAVTDTQYF
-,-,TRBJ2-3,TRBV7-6,TGTGCCAGCAGCTTAGGGAGAGTTTCTGCAGATACGCAGTATTTT,CASSLGRVSADTQYF
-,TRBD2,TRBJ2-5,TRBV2,TGTGCCAGCGCTGGACTAGCGGGAGGAGAGACCCAGTACTTC,CASAGLAGGETQYF